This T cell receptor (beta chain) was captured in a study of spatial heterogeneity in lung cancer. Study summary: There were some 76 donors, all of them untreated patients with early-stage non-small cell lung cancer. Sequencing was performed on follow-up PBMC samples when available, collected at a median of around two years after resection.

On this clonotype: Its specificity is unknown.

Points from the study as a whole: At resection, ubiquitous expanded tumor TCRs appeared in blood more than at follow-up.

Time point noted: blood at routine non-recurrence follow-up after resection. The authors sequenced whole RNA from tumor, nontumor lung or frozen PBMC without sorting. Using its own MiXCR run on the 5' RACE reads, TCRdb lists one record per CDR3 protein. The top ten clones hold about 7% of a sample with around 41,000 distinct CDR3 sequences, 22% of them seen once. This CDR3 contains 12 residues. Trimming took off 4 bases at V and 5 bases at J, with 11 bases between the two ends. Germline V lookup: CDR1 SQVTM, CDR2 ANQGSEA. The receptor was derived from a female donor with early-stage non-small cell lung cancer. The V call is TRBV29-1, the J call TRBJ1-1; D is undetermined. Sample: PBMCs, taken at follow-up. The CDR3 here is CSVAAWRTEAFF. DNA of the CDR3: TGCAGCGTTGCCGCCTGGAGAACTGAAGCTTTCTTT.